This T cell receptor (beta chain) was documented in a study of beta chain features in type 1 diabetes. Study results and limitations: Shortening that was moderate but significant affected the TCRB CDR3s of Type 1 diabetes patients in all four CD4+ subsets.

A word on this clone: Its cognate antigen is unknown.

The CDR3 has 14 amino acids. Germline assignment: CDR1 MDHEN and CDR2 SYDVKM. V dropped 1 base and J dropped 3 bases, with 9 bases sitting between them. Isolated RNA was reverse transcribed in full, so expressed TCRB transcripts were sequenced. The protocol was immunoSEQ multiplex PCR, while the TCRdb copy is restricted to in-frame clones and leaves out a portion. This repertoire shows roughly 180,000 clones, 7.5% to 8.5% found once; its top ten account for under 0.55%. This chain connects TRBV28 to TRBJ2-5, with D maybe TRBD2 (5 bases). The sample consisted of central memory CD4+ T cells from blood. This TCR derives from a man between 18 and 35 years old with type 1 diabetes. The CDR3 nucleotides read TGTGCCAGCAGTTTATCGTCCGGGGAAGAGACCCAGTACTTC. Its protein product is CASSLSSGEETQYF. The entire variable domain, with the rest obtained from reference TRBV28 and TRBJ2-5, is as follows: DVKVTQSSRYLVKRTGEKVFLECVQDMDHENMFWYRQDPGLGLRLIYFSYDVKMKEKGDIPEGYSVSREKKERFSLILESASTNQTSMYLCASSLSSGEETQYFGPGTRLLVL.